The present T cell receptor beta chain was sequenced within a study of blood T cell repertoires in COVID-19. Background on the study: Acute and convalescent COVID-19 specimens originated in the United States, Italy and Spain. Nucleic acid was either cDNA or gDNA, and it came from T cells, B-cell-depleted T cells, or PBMCs.

The CDR3 consists of 18 residues. Germline V gene data show CDR1 as SGHRS and CDR2 as YFSETQ. Trimming shortened V by 3 bases and J by 1 base, and 22 bases separated the two germline ends. Under the authors' procedure: Amplification of reference gene primers provided the estimated nucleated cell counts. Some clones are missing from TCRdb's copy, which holds only in-frame ones; the method was immunoSEQ multiplex PCR. V and J calls plus clone size are reproduced from that table; the DNA served to infer D and trimming. The sample gives about 70,000 clones, roughly 80% of which show up once; 1.8% is in the top ten. This clone was counted between two and nine times.

This chain links TRBV5-1 with TRBJ1-2, with D possibly being TRBD1 (6 bases). Material: peripheral blood. The TCR originated in a woman aged 60 to 75 with acute or convalescent COVID-19. The CDR3 is CASSWTGTSRNDNYGYTF. CDR3 nucleotide sequence: TGCGCCAGCAGCTGGACTGGGACAAGTAGGAACGATAACTATGGCTACACCTTC.